This record looks at one T cell receptor (beta chain) sequence and its context. The table came from immunoSEQ multiplex PCR; TCRdb's copy has only in-frame clones and leaves some out. The table has 95,000 to 100,000 clones, approximately 87% seen once. V shed 7 bases, J shed 5 bases, and the junction held 8 bases outside the gene matches. Germline V CDR1 and CDR2: MNHEY, SMNVEV (reference sequence). The CDR3 covers 14 residues. This sample stems from a study of blood T cell repertoires in COVID-19. The source is a woman in her 30s with acute or convalescent COVID-19. This chain connects TRBV27 to TRBJ1-2, with 9 nucleotides matching TRBD1. The source material was peripheral blood. CDR3: CASTGTGSGYGYTF. The CDR3 DNA follows: TGTGCCAGCACCGGGACAGGGTCGGGGTATGGCTACACCTTC.